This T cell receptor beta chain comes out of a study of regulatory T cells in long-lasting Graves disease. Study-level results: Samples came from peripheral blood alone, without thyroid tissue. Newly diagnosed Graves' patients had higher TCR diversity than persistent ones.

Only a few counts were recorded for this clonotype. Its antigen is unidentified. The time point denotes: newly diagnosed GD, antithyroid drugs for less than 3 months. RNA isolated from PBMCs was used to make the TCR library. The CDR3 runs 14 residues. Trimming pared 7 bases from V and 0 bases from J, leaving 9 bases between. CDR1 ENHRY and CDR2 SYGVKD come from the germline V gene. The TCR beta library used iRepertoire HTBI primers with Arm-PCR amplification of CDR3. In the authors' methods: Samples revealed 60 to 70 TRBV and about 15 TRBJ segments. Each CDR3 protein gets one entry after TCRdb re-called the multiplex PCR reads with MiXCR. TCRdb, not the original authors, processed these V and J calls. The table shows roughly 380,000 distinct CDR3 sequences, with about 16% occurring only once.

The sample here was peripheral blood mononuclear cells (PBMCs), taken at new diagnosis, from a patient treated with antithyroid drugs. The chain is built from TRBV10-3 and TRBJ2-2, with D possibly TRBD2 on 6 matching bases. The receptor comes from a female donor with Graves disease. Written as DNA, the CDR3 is TGTGCCATCAATGGGAGGCCGAACACCGGGGAGCTGTTTTTT. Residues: CAINGRPNTGELFF.